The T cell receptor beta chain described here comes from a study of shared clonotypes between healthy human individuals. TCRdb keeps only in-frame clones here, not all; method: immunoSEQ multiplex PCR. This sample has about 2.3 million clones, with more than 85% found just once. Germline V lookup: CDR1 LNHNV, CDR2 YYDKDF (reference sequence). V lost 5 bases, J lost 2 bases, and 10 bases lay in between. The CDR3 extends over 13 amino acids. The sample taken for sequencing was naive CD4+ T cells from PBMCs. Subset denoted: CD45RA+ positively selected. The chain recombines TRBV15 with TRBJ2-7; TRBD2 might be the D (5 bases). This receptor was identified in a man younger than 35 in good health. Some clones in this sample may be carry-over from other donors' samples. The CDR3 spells CATSPGYTYEQYF. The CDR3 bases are TGTGCCACCAGCCCGGGGTATACCTACGAGCAGTACTTC.